A selection of T cell receptor beta chains follows, all from one sample in a study of memory CD8 T cells in hepatitis C reinfection. The method was immunoSEQ multiplex PCR; TCRdb's version includes in-frame clones alone and lacks a portion of them. The sample lists just over 50,000 clones; roughly 91% were seen once. Sequenced material: naive CD8+ T cells sorted from blood. All receptors come from a young man with hepatitis C virus infection. CDR3s include the opening cysteine and the closing phenylalanine or tryptophan. Fields, in order: D gene, V gene, CDR3 length, clone size, J gene, CDR3 protein, CDR3 DNA. A D gene is named only where the DNA matches it firmly. Only some rows state a clone size, as once, few, many or a class for expanded clones.

TRBD1,TRBV27,13,.,TRBJ2-7,CASSYRDSYEQYF,TGTGCCAGCAGTTACCGGGACAGCTACGAGCAGTACTTC
.,TRBV9,17,.,TRBJ1-2,CASSARGGAGANYGYTF,TGTGCCAGCAGCGCCCGGGGGGGGGCGGGCGCTAACTATGGCTACACCTTC
TRBD2,TRBV6-5,16,.,TRBJ2-2,CASSFPAGGNTGELFF,TGTGCCAGCAGTTTCCCAGCGGGGGGGAACACCGGGGAGCTGTTTTTT
TRBD1,TRBV5-1,14,.,TRBJ2-2,CASSLGDSTGELFF,TGCGCCAGCAGCTTGGGGGACAGCACCGGGGAGCTGTTTTTT
.,TRBV27,17,.,TRBJ1-5,CASSLWAGDRSNQPQHF,TGTGCCAGCAGTTTATGGGCAGGGGATCGCAGCAATCAGCCCCAGCATTTT
.,TRBV9,13,few,TRBJ1-1,CATGEGGGTEAFF,TGTGCCACCGGGGAGGGCGGAGGTACTGAAGCTTTCTTT
.,TRBV7-9,18,.,TRBJ1-3,CASTGTGSLFTSGNTIYF,TGTGCCAGCACCGGCACCGGGTCCCTATTCACCTCTGGAAACACCATATATTTT
TRBD1,TRBV27,14,few,TRBJ1-1,CASSLTGQGLEAFF,TGTGCCAGCAGTTTAACGGGACAGGGGCTTGAAGCTTTCTTT
TRBD1,TRBV28,15,.,TRBJ2-7,CASSYKGGAGYEQYF,TGTGCCAGCAGCTACAAAGGGGGCGCGGGCTACGAGCAGTACTTC
.,TRBV14,13,.,TRBJ2-7,CASSPSFPYEQYF,TGTGCCAGCAGCCCTTCTTTTCCCTACGAGCAGTACTTC
TRBD2,TRBV27,14,.,TRBJ2-1,CASSRTSGRNEQFF,TGTGCCAGCAGTCGGACTAGCGGGAGAAATGAGCAGTTCTTC
TRBD2,TRBV2,15,.,TRBJ2-5,CASSEGSGGGKTQYF,TGTGCCAGCAGTGAAGGTAGCGGGGGGGGGAAGACCCAGTACTTC
.,TRBV5-6,16,once,TRBJ1-2,CASSLAADRANYGYTF,TGTGCCAGCAGCTTGGCCGCGGACAGAGCTAACTATGGCTACACCTTC
TRBD2,TRBV20-1,11,.,TRBJ2-7,CSALGTSEQYF,TGCAGTGCCTTGGGGACTAGCGAGCAGTACTTC
.,TRBV27,13,.,TRBJ1-1,CASRYGQNTEAFF,TGTGCCAGCAGATACGGACAGAACACTGAAGCTTTCTTT
.,TRBV2,12,.,TRBJ1-1,CASSEGRIEAFF,TGTGCCAGCAGTGAAGGGCGGATTGAAGCTTTCTTT
.,TRBV4-1,16,once,TRBJ2-1,CASSQRGGASYNEQFF,TGCGCCAGCAGCCAGAGAGGCGGAGCCTCCTACAATGAGCAGTTCTTC
TRBD1,TRBV19,14,.,TRBJ1-6,CASSIGQGLSPLHF,TGTGCCAGTAGTATAGGACAGGGTCTATCACCCCTCCACTTT
TRBD1,TRBV27,16,once,TRBJ2-7,CASSLSSGQLPYEQYF,TGTGCCAGCAGTCTCTCCTCGGGACAGTTACCCTACGAGCAGTACTTC
.,TRBV6-9,11,.,TRBJ2-1,CASGRSNEQFF,TGTGCCAGCGGGAGATCAAATGAGCAGTTCTTC
TRBD2,TRBV27,16,.,TRBJ2-5,CASSLSQRGGRETQYF,TGTGCCAGCAGTTTATCCCAGCGGGGGGGCCGGGAGACCCAGTACTTC
TRBD2,TRBV28,17,once,TRBJ2-1,CASSFRIGLARGNEQFF,TGTGCCAGCAGTTTTCGAATAGGACTAGCGAGGGGGAATGAGCAGTTCTTC
TRBD2,TRBV7-9,17,once,TRBJ2-2,CASSFKRGGANTGELFF,TGTGCCAGCAGCTTCAAGCGGGGGGGCGCGAACACCGGGGAGCTGTTTTTT
.,TRBV6-6,15,.,TRBJ1-5,CASSLVGAGNQPQHF,TGTGCCAGCAGTTTAGTAGGGGCAGGGAATCAGCCCCAGCATTTT
TRBD1,TRBV6-6,16,.,TRBJ1-1,CASSDRGLLPNTEAFF,TGTGCCAGCAGCGACAGGGGTCTTCTACCGAACACTGAAGCTTTCTTT
.,TRBV15,14,.,TRBJ2-3,CATSGVQGTDTQYF,TGTGCCACCAGCGGAGTACAAGGCACAGATACGCAGTATTTT
TRBD2,TRBV28,13,.,TRBJ2-1,CASVSGTNNEQFF,TGTGCCAGCGTTAGCGGGACGAACAATGAGCAGTTCTTC
.,TRBV7-9,15,.,TRBJ2-1,CASSPRGSSYNEQFF,TGTGCCAGCAGCCCCCGGGGGAGCTCCTACAATGAGCAGTTCTTC
.,TRBV7-6,18,.,TRBJ2-2,CASSFRDIASQDTGELFF,TGTGCCAGCAGCTTCCGGGACATCGCGTCGCAGGACACCGGGGAGCTGTTTTTT
.,TRBV2,16,.,TRBJ2-1,CAITPLRESSYNEQFF,TGTGCCATCACACCACTCAGGGAAAGCTCCTACAATGAGCAGTTCTTC
TRBD2,TRBV6-1,16,.,TRBJ2-1,CASSDLAGSSYNEQFF,TGTGCCAGCAGTGACCTAGCGGGGAGCTCCTACAATGAGCAGTTCTTC
TRBD1,TRBV11-2,16,.,TRBJ1-1,CASSLELQGWSTEAFF,TGTGCCAGCAGCTTAGAATTACAGGGGTGGAGCACTGAAGCTTTCTTT
TRBD1,TRBV27,15,.,TRBJ1-1,CASSLTGAGGTEAFF,TGTGCCAGCAGTTTAACCGGGGCAGGGGGCACTGAAGCTTTCTTT
.,TRBV4-1,16,few,TRBJ1-5,CASSPQTGPGNQPQHF,TGCGCCAGCAGCCCTCAGACAGGTCCAGGGAATCAGCCCCAGCATTTT
.,TRBV13,13,.,TRBJ2-3,CASGVHLTDTQYF,TGTGCCAGCGGTGTACATCTCACAGATACGCAGTATTTT
TRBD2,TRBV19,15,once,TRBJ2-1,CASRGEGGGYNEQFF,TGTGCCAGTAGGGGTGAGGGCGGGGGGTACAATGAGCAGTTCTTC
TRBD2,TRBV4-3,16,.,TRBJ2-1,CASSQDPRGAYNEQFF,TGCGCCAGCAGCCAAGATCCCCGGGGGGCCTACAATGAGCAGTTCTTC
.,TRBV27,14,.,TRBJ1-5,CASSLGPGDQPQHF,TGTGCCAGCAGTTTGGGACCGGGGGATCAGCCCCAGCATTTT
TRBD2,TRBV12-5,16,.,TRBJ2-1,CASATRLAGPYNEQFF,TGTGCTAGTGCCACTAGACTAGCGGGACCCTACAATGAGCAGTTCTTC
.,TRBV2,15,once,TRBJ2-7,CASRKGWGLGYEQYF,TGTGCCAGCAGGAAGGGTTGGGGCCTGGGGTACGAGCAGTACTTC
TRBD1,TRBV9,16,.,TRBJ1-6,CASSPWDRGYNSPLHF,TGTGCCAGCAGCCCTTGGGACAGGGGCTATAATTCACCCCTCCACTTT
TRBD2,TRBV7-8,18,.,TRBJ2-3,CASSSGLAGGPITDTQYF,TGTGCCAGCAGCTCCGGACTAGCGGGGGGGCCGATCACAGATACGCAGTATTTT
TRBD1,TRBV4-1,17,.,TRBJ1-4,CASSRKEFTGGEEKLFF,TGCGCCAGCAGCCGTAAAGAATTTACAGGGGGCGAAGAAAAACTGTTTTTT
.,TRBV30,15,.,TRBJ2-3,CAWRSDTLSTDTQYF,TGTGCCTGGAGGTCGGACACCCTAAGCACAGATACGCAGTATTTT
.,TRBV18,13,.,TRBJ2-3,CASSVGAGDTQYF,TGTGCCAGCTCTGTAGGGGCTGGGGATACGCAGTATTTT
.,TRBV5-6,13,few,TRBJ2-7,CASSYGQPYEQYF,TGTGCCAGCAGCTACGGACAACCCTACGAGCAGTACTTC
TRBD2,TRBV29-1,14,.,TRBJ2-7,CSVEGSGGSYEQYF,TGCAGCGTTGAAGGCTCGGGGGGCTCCTACGAGCAGTACTTC
TRBD2,TRBV29-1,13,.,TRBJ2-7,CSAETSGRYEQYF,TGCAGCGCCGAGACTAGCGGGAGGTACGAGCAGTACTTC
.,TRBV6-5,13,once,TRBJ1-2,CASSYQTNYGYTF,TGTGCCAGCAGTTATCAGACTAACTATGGCTACACCTTC
.,TRBV28,14,.,TRBJ1-3,CASSSSTAGNTIYF,TGTGCCAGCAGTTCGTCGACAGCAGGAAACACCATATATTTT